The rows below give T cell receptor beta chains drawn from one sample of a study of beta chain features in type 1 diabetes. The method was immunoSEQ multiplex PCR; TCRdb's version includes in-frame clones alone and lacks a portion of them. The data contain under 450,000 clones, 14% of them seen just once; the ten biggest clones take up 0.035% to 0.045%. Sequenced: naive CD4+ T cells from blood. These receptors all stem from a man aged 30 to 39 in good health. Both conserved end residues are part of each CDR3. The D gene is left open where the match is weak. Clone size appears in some rows only: once, few, many, or a class for an expanded clone.

DNA	CDR3	J	D	V	size	length
TGTGCCAGCAGTTTTCCCTCGCGGTCTCCGTCCAACATTCAGTACTTC	CASSFPSRSPSNIQYF	TRBJ2-4	.	TRBV6-6	few	16
TGTGCCAGCAGTTTTACGGCCCCCACAGATACGCAGTATTTT	CASSFTAPTDTQYF	TRBJ2-3	.	TRBV25-1	few	14
TGTGCCAGCAGCTTAGACCCGAGCTCCTACGAGCAGTACTTC	CASSLDPSSYEQYF	TRBJ2-7	.	TRBV7-2	few	14
TGTGCCAGTAGTATCACCGGCCCGAGGTGGGAGACCCAGTACTTC	CASSITGPRWETQYF	TRBJ2-5	.	TRBV19	.	15
TGTGCCAGCAGTTTAACCAATCAGCCCCAGCATTTT	CASSLTNQPQHF	TRBJ1-5	.	TRBV27	few	12
TGTGCCAGCAGCCCCCCCGGTGGGGGGACCCAGTACTTC	CASSPPGGGTQYF	TRBJ2-5	.	TRBV7-9	.	13
TGTGCCAGCAGCACTCCCGGAGGGACCTACAATGAGCAGTTCTTC	CASSTPGGTYNEQFF	TRBJ2-1	.	TRBV13	few	15
TGCAGCGGCGGTAGTCAATCCTACAATGAGCAGTTCTTC	CSGGSQSYNEQFF	TRBJ2-1	.	TRBV29-1	few	13
TGTGCCAGTAGAAGGGGGGGCACAGATACGCAGTATTTT	CASRRGGTDTQYF	TRBJ2-3	.	TRBV19	.	13
TGTGCCAGCAGCCCCGACCCAACTAGCGCCAGGGGGTATTTT	CASSPDPTSARGYF	TRBJ2-3	.	TRBV7-2	.	14
TGCAGCGTTTGGGGGAGCCACGAGCAGTACTTC	CSVWGSHEQYF	TRBJ2-7	.	TRBV29-1	few	11
TGCGCCAGCAGCTTGGGCAAGGATACTGAAGCTTTCTTT	CASSLGKDTEAFF	TRBJ1-1	.	TRBV5-1	few	13
TGTGCCAGCAGCAGAGGGACTAGCGGCACAGATACGCAGTATTTT	CASSRGTSGTDTQYF	TRBJ2-3	TRBD2	TRBV5-4	few	15
TGTGCCAGCAGTCACAGGGGTGAGACCCAGTACTTC	CASSHRGETQYF	TRBJ2-5	TRBD1	TRBV14	once	12
TGTGCCAGCAGTTACTCGATTTCGGATTCCTACGAGCAGTACTTC	CASSYSISDSYEQYF	TRBJ2-7	.	TRBV6-5	few	15
TGTGCCAGCAGCTCGCAGGGATACGAGCAGTACTTC	CASSSQGYEQYF	TRBJ2-7	.	TRBV5-4	.	12
TGCGCCAGCAGCCAAGAGGACACCGGGGAGCTGTTTTTT	CASSQEDTGELFF	TRBJ2-2	.	TRBV4-3	few	13
TGTGCCAGCAGCTTGGTACAAGATGAGCAGTTCTTC	CASSLVQDEQFF	TRBJ2-1	.	TRBV5-4	few	12
TGCGCCAGCAGCCAACTGACCCCATCGTTAGACTATGGCTACACCTTC	CASSQLTPSLDYGYTF	TRBJ1-2	.	TRBV4-1	once	16
TGCGCCAGCAGCCAACCCCCTACAGGACGCAAAAACATTCAGTACTTC	CASSQPPTGRKNIQYF	TRBJ2-4	.	TRBV4-1	.	16
TGTGCCAGCAGCGTTGATAGCTCACAAGAGACCCAGTACTTC	CASSVDSSQETQYF	TRBJ2-5	.	TRBV9	few	14
TGTGCCAGCAGCCAAGGAGATTACATTGGCGAAAAACTGTTTTTT	CASSQGDYIGEKLFF	TRBJ1-4	.	TRBV14	few	15
TGTGCCAGTACGGAACCACGCACAGATACGCAGTATTTT	CASTEPRTDTQYF	TRBJ2-3	.	TRBV19	.	13
TGTGCCAGCAGTTACTCTAGCATTGGCTACAATGAGCAGTTCTTC	CASSYSSIGYNEQFF	TRBJ2-1	.	TRBV2	few	15
TGCGCCAGCAGGAAGACAGGCGAAAAACTGTTTTTT	CASRKTGEKLFF	TRBJ1-4	.	TRBV4-1	few	12
TGCGCCAGCAGCCAAGAGAGGACAGACCCCTATGGCTACACCTTC	CASSQERTDPYGYTF	TRBJ1-2	.	TRBV4-3	few	15
TGTGCCAGCACCAGGACAGATAAAAACTATGGCTACACCTTC	CASTRTDKNYGYTF	TRBJ1-2	.	TRBV6-5	.	14
TGTGCCTGGAGCCCCCACGGGTACACCGGGGAGCTGTTTTTT	CAWSPHGYTGELFF	TRBJ2-2	.	TRBV30	.	14
TGTGCCAGCAGTGAAGTGGGGGCGCGAGGCGAAAAACTGTTTTTT	CASSEVGARGEKLFF	TRBJ1-4	.	TRBV2	.	15
TGTGCCAGCAGCAGGGCCCTGGATACGCAGTATTTT	CASSRALDTQYF	TRBJ2-3	.	TRBV21-1	few	12
TGTGCCAGCAGCCAACTCACAGGGGGCACTGGAAACACCATATATTTT	CASSQLTGGTGNTIYF	TRBJ1-3	TRBD1	TRBV14	.	16
TGTGCCAGCAGGAGACAGCCTAGCACAGATACGCAGTATTTT	CASRRQPSTDTQYF	TRBJ2-3	.	TRBV27	.	14
TGCGCCAGCAGCCAGATGGACAGCTACAATGAGCAGTTCTTC	CASSQMDSYNEQFF	TRBJ2-1	.	TRBV4-3	.	14
TGTGCCAGCAGTTACTCGTCGTCAACGAACACTGAAGCTTTCTTT	CASSYSSSTNTEAFF	TRBJ1-1	.	TRBV6-5	.	15
TGTGCCAGTAGTATCGGACAGGGGGAGAAAGCTTTCTTT	CASSIGQGEKAFF	TRBJ1-1	TRBD1	TRBV19	.	13
TGTGCCAGCAGCCGGGACTTAAAAGAGACCCAGTACTTC	CASSRDLKETQYF	TRBJ2-5	.	TRBV9	few	13
TGTGCCAGCAGTAAGACTAGCGGTCAAGAGACCCAGTACTTC	CASSKTSGQETQYF	TRBJ2-5	TRBD2	TRBV6-5	few	14
TGTGCCAGCTCACAGACAAGGGGGACTGGAAACACCATATATTTT	CASSQTRGTGNTIYF	TRBJ1-3	.	TRBV18	few	15
TGTGCCAGCAGCACCTGGACAGGGTTGACAGATACGCAGTATTTT	CASSTWTGLTDTQYF	TRBJ2-3	TRBD1	TRBV11-2	.	15
TGTGCCAGCAACTTTCGGACTAGCGGGGGTGAGCAGTTCTTC	CASNFRTSGGEQFF	TRBJ2-1	TRBD2	TRBV5-4	.	14
TGTGCCAGCAGAAAGAACCTCCTTACAGATACGCAGTATTTT	CASRKNLLTDTQYF	TRBJ2-3	.	TRBV5-4	.	14